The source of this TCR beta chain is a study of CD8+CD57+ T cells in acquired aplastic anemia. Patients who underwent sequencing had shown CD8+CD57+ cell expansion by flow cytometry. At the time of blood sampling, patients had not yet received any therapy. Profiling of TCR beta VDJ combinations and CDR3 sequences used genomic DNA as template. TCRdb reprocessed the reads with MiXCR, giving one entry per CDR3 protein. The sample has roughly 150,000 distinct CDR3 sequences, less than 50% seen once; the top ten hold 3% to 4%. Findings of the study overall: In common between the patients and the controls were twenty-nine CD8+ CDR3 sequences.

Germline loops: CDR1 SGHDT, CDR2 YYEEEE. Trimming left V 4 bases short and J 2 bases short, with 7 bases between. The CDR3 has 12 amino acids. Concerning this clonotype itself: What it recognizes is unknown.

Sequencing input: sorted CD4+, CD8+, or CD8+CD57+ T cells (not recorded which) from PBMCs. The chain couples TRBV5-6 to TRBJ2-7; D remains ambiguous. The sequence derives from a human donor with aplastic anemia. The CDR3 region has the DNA TGTGCCAGCAGCCCTGCGGCCTACGAGCAGTACTTC. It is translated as CASSPAAYEQYF.